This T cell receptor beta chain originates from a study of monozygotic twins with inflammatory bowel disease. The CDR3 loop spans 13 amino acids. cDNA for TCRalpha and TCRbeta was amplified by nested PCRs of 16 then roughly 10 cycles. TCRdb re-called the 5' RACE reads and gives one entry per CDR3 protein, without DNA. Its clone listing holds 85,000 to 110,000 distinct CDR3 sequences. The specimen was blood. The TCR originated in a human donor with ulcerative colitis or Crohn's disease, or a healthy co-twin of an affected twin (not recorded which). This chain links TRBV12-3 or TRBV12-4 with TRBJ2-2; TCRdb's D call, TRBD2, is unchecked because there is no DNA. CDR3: CASSLVGSGELFF.